The rows below give T cell receptor beta chains drawn from one sample of a study of spatial heterogeneity in lung cancer. Using its own MiXCR run on the 5' RACE reads, TCRdb lists one record per CDR3 protein. Among over 8,500 distinct CDR3 sequences listed, roughly an eighth were seen once. Sequencing was performed on lung tumor tissue, taken at surgery. The receptors derive from a male donor with early-stage non-small cell lung cancer. Both conserved end residues are trimmed from each CDR3. Fields, in order: V gene, CDR3 protein.

V gene: TRBV7-7
CDR3 protein: ASSLAPDRQETQY

V gene: TRBV4-2
CDR3 protein: ASSQDAGLQETQY

V gene: TRBV5-1
CDR3 protein: ASSSGIYEQY

V gene: TRBV11-2
CDR3 protein: ASSPRGNTGELF

V gene: TRBV5-6
CDR3 protein: ASSLERTYEQY

V gene: TRBV5-1
CDR3 protein: ASSLGVPNTGELF

V gene: TRBV7-3
CDR3 protein: ASSFGQGFEAF

V gene: TRBV14
CDR3 protein: ASSQDATRWRMRGYT

V gene: TRBV29-1
CDR3 protein: SVILYRGNEQF

V gene: TRBV24-1
CDR3 protein: ATSARGAEAF

V gene: TRBV5-1
CDR3 protein: ASSWGTSGSTDTQY

V gene: TRBV12-3/TRBV12-4
CDR3 protein: ASTPDGNEQF

V gene: TRBV12-3/TRBV12-4
CDR3 protein: ASSLSDRFKTQY

V gene: TRBV20-1
CDR3 protein: SARRLAGAINKNIQY

V gene: TRBV24-1
CDR3 protein: ATSALAGGTDTQY

V gene: TRBV29-1
CDR3 protein: SVRLAGATDTQY

V gene: TRBV4-1
CDR3 protein: ASSQPGTVRMTEAF

V gene: TRBV10-3
CDR3 protein: AISLDLGPYEQY

V gene: TRBV12-3/TRBV12-4
CDR3 protein: ASSLYSRAF

V gene: TRBV5-4
CDR3 protein: ASSLLGTGELF

V gene: TRBV7-9
CDR3 protein: ASSLRLREAGELF

V gene: TRBV5-1
CDR3 protein: ASMTSGGPYNEQF

V gene: TRBV7-8
CDR3 protein: ASSLGLAGGWGDTQY

V gene: TRBV9
CDR3 protein: ASSVMMNTGELF

V gene: TRBV6-6
CDR3 protein: ASSLGTGDQPQH

V gene: TRBV7-9
CDR3 protein: ASSLGSGRNEQY

V gene: TRBV7-9
CDR3 protein: ASSLDILVAASYTDTQY

V gene: TRBV28
CDR3 protein: ASTGLAGRF

V gene: TRBV7-8
CDR3 protein: ASSHERTEAF

V gene: TRBV20-1
CDR3 protein: SARAQQSGRAAEQY

V gene: TRBV20-1
CDR3 protein: SARDETKGVVSYNEQF

V gene: TRBV5-1
CDR3 protein: ASSPDPGSAYEQY

V gene: TRBV7-3
CDR3 protein: ASSLTGGGLNTEAF

V gene: TRBV21-1
CDR3 protein: ASSRDRRNYNEQF

V gene: TRBV7-2
CDR3 protein: ASSLHQTGAEKLF

V gene: TRBV28
CDR3 protein: ASSLRHLANYGYT

V gene: TRBV7-9
CDR3 protein: ASTYPGLAPLTLTDTQY

V gene: TRBV12-3/TRBV12-4
CDR3 protein: ASSLGQINTIY

V gene: TRBV24-1
CDR3 protein: ATTEGQNTGELF

V gene: TRBV29-1
CDR3 protein: SVGVNTEAF

V gene: TRBV9
CDR3 protein: ASRDRNTGELF